The TCR beta chain described here comes from a study of response to subunit inactivated influenza vaccine. The sample holds a few counts of this clonotype. The target antigen is unknown. Findings and limits, study-wide: Every seasonal influenza vaccination brings in few new T cells, the authors suggested.

Each CDR3 protein gets one entry after TCRdb re-called the RT-PCR reads with MiXCR. The repertoire consists of approximately 700,000 distinct CDR3 sequences, with more than 15% occurring once and the leading ten covering 9.5% to 13%. With 1 base removed from V and 1 base from J, the gap between germline ends came to 13 bases. There are 16 residues in the CDR3. CDR1 is MDHEN and CDR2 is SYDVKM in the germline V gene. This TCR was recovered from a man in his forties or fifties who received an inactivated influenza vaccine. The rearrangement uses TRBV28 and TRBJ1-1; no definite D call. The sequencing here drew on PBMCs from blood, taken 11 to 12 days after vaccination. The DNA for the CDR3 is TGTGCCAGCAGTTTATCCGGCTGGGAGGCGAACACTGAAGCTTTCTTT. It is translated as CASSLSGWEANTEAFF.